Included here is one T cell receptor (beta chain) sequence, with context. RNA extraction was followed by reverse transcription into cDNA, which acted as the sequencing template. Produced via immunoSEQ multiplex PCR; TCRdb's table is partial and in-frame only. The sample has 150,000 or so clones; 87% are singletons. This specimen comes from a study of CD8+ T cells in alopecia areata. Researchers gathered lesional scalp punch biopsies and peripheral blood from patients with alopecia areata. Sorting of CD4+ and CD8+ T cells was performed on PBMCs. This TCR was sampled from a human donor with alopecia areata. This sample comprised CD8+ T cells sorted from blood, obtained at week 0.

CDR3 nucleotides: TGTGCCAGCAGTGCCGCAGGCCTCAATCAGCCCCAGCATTTT. Its translation is CASSAAGLNQPQHF. This chain joins TRBV2 and TRBJ1-5; D remains ambiguous. This CDR3 comprises 14 residues. With 4 bases removed from V and 3 bases from J, the gap between germline ends came to 10 bases. Germline V gene data show CDR1 as SNHLY and CDR2 as FYNNEI.